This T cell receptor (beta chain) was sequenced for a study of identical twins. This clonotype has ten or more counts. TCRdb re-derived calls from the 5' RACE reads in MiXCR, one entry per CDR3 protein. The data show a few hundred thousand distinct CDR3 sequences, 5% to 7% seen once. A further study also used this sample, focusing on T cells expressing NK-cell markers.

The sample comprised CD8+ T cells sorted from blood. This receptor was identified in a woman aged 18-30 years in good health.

CDR3 DNA: TGTGCCAGCAGTTCGTTGTCGTACAATGAGCAGTTCTTC. Its translation: CASSSLSYNEQFF. The rearrangement links TRBV12-3 or TRBV12-4 to TRBJ2-1; D is undetermined. This CDR3 spans 13 amino acids. V was clipped by 4 bases and J by 4 bases, with 8 bases between them.